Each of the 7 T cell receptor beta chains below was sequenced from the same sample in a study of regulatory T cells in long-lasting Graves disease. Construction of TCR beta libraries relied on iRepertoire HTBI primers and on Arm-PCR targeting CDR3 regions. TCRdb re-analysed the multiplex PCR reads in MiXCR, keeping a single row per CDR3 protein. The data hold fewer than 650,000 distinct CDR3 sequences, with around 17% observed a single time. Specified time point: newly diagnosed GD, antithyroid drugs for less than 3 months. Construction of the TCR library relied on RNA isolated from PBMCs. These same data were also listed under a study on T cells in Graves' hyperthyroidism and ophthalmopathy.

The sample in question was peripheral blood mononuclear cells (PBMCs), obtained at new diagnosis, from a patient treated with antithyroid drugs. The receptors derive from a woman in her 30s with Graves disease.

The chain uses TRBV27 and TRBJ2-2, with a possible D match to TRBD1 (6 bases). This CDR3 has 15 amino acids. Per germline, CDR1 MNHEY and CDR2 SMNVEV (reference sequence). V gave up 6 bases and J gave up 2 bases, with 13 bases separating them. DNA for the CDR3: TGTGCCAGCAGGAAACGACAGGCCAACACCGGGGAGCTGTTTTTT. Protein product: CASRKRQANTGELFF.

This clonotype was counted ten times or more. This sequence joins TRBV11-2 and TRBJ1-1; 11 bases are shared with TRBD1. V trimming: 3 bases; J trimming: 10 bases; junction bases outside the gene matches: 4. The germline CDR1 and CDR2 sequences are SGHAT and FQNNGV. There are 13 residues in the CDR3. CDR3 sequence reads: CASSLDRGRGAFF. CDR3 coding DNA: TGTGCCAGCAGCTTGGACAGGGGGCGTGGAGCTTTCTTT.

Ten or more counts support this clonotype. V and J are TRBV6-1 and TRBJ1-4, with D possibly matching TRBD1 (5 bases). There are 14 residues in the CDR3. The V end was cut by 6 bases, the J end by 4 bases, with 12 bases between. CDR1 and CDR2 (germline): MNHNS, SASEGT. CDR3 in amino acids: CASSPQALNEKLFF. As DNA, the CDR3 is TGTGCCAGCAGCCCACAGGCTCTTAATGAAAAACTGTTTTTT.

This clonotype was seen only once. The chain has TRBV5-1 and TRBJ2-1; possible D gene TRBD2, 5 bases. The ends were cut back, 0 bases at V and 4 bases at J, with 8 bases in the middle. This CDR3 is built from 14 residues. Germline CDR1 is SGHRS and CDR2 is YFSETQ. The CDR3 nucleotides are TGCGCCAGCAGCTTGGGACTAACGTACAATGAGCAGTTCTTC. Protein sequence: CASSLGLTYNEQFF.

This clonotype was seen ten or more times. CDR3 sequence: CASSFFNSPLHF. The CDR3 DNA sequence: TGTGCCAGCAGTTTTTTTAATTCACCCCTCCACTTT. The chain joins TRBV12-3 or TRBV12-4 to TRBJ1-6; D remains ambiguous. Trimming took 3 bases from V and 6 from J, leaving 3 bases between them. The CDR3 sequence is 12 residues long.

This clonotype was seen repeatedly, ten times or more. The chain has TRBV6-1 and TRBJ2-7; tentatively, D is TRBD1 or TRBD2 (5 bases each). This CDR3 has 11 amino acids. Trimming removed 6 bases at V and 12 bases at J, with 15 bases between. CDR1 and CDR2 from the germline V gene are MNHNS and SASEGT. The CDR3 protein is CASRSRERLYF. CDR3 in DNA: TGTGCCAGCAGGAGCAGGGAGCGGTTGTACTTC.

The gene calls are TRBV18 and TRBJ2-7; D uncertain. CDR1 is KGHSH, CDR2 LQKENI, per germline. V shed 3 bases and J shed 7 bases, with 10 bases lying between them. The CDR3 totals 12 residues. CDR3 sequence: CASSPGLGEQYF. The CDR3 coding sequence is TGTGCCAGCTCACCGGGCCTGGGGGAGCAGTACTTC.